These T cell receptor beta chains were read from a single sample in a study of CD4 T cells in relation to SARS-CoV-2 and coronaviruses. The data were produced by immunoSEQ multiplex PCR, yet TCRdb's version contains in-frame clones alone and is incomplete. Found here are 10,000 to 11,000 clones, about three quarters of them singletons; the top ten hold 15% to 20%. No antigen is known for these receptors. The sequencing sample was made of CD4+ T cells from PBMCs, cultured in vitro. The receptors shown here come from a human donor in good health. Each CDR3 is given with its conserved first and last residue. A D gene is named only where the DNA matches it firmly. Only part of the rows carry a size: once, few, many, or a class if the clone is expanded.

>.|TRBD2|TRBV29-1
CSVTGGVETQYF
>.|.|TRBV7-6
CASSDPGAYNEKLFF
>.|.|TRBV30
CAWSDTYYEQYF
>few|.|TRBV7-9
CASSLGSFGGYTF
>.|.|TRBV28
CASSLWDKEQYF
>.|TRBD2|TRBV20-1
CSARTGGSQYF
>.|.|TRBV6-2/TRBV6-3
CASSRASTGELFF
>.|.|TRBV3-1/TRBV3-2
CASSQDPPRSETQYF
>.|TRBD1|TRBV5-5
CASRLDRGRDEQFF
>.|TRBD1|TRBV2
CASSQTGEETQYF
>.|.|TRBV5-4
CASSLAGKPLGYTF
>once|.|TRBV7-2
CASSPWDPKSGNTIYF
>.|.|TRBV3-1/TRBV3-2
CASSLQAGNQPQHF
>.|.|TRBV5-1
CASSLGQGDGYTF
>.|TRBD2|TRBV7-3
CASSLGLAGGDTQYF
>.|TRBD1|TRBV18
CASSEGTGGDTQYF
>.|TRBD2|TRBV9
CASSVELAGVSEQYF
>.|TRBD1|TRBV7-3
CASSLTPGQGADGELFF
>.|.|TRBV10-3
CAIRPEVHNEQFF
>few|.|TRBV7-9
CASSHDKYEQYF
>.|.|TRBV9
CASRARDNSGNTIYF
>once|TRBD1|TRBV19
CASSIRQGNTEAFF
>.|.|TRBV5-6
CASIDSGTFSTDTQYF
>.|TRBD2|TRBV7-2
CASSLGLAGPYEQYF
>.|.|TRBV6-5
CASRGGLSVNYGYTF
>.|.|TRBV5-1
CASSRDGISTEAFF
>.|.|TRBV6-5
CASRLGTGELFF
>.|.|TRBV5-1
CATSERSRYNEQFF
>.|.|TRBV12-3/TRBV12-4
CASTNWEYEQYF
>once|TRBD2|TRBV5-1
CASSSSGGFGDTQYF
>few|TRBD1|TRBV6-2/TRBV6-3
CASSYMGQPYNEQFF
>.|.|TRBV7-6
CASSFGDTSGANVLTF
>.|TRBD1|TRBV19
CASSTWTGNSPLHF
>.|.|TRBV18
CASSGGGSYNEQFF
>.|.|TRBV19
CASTPQGTMNTEAFF
>.|TRBD2|TRBV29-1
CSVARGGTDTQYF
>.|TRBD1|TRBV5-6
CASSPGPGTGFGAKNIQYF
>once|.|TRBV9
CASSEAQGLYGYTF
>.|.|TRBV2
CASTGQAGLDGYTF
>.|TRBD1|TRBV6-2/TRBV6-3
CASSDGQEAGNTIYF
>.|.|TRBV5-4
CASSLVGNYNEQFF
>.|TRBD2|TRBV6-2/TRBV6-3
CASSYVLAGGPEGIQYF
>few|TRBD2|TRBV3-1/TRBV3-2
CASSQVRGANEQYF
>.|.|TRBV20-1
CSASVANVLTF
>.|.|TRBV4-1
CASSQGQKNTEAFF
>few|.|TRBV5-1
CASSSGVENYGYTF
>.|.|TRBV18
CASSPTHSYEQYF
>.|TRBD2|TRBV5-5
CASSSRGAGGETQYF
>.|.|TRBV6-5
CASSYSRGDNEKLFF
>.|TRBD1|TRBV4-2
CASSPNRGVSNEKLFF
>.|TRBD2|TRBV28
CASRSSGRADTQYF
>.|TRBD2|TRBV29-1
CSVERGLATQETQYF
>large|.|TRBV12-3/TRBV12-4
CASSTVQRAQYF
>few|TRBD1|TRBV7-2
CASRGRQGTSAGELFF
>.|TRBD2|TRBV6-2/TRBV6-3
CASSRTSRVTGELFF